The sequence of this T cell receptor (beta chain) was determined in a study of cytomegalovirus exposure and HLA in healthy donors. Study overall: In a later analysis, it was reported that the roughly 120 validation repertoires had been produced on the same platform as the 500 to 750 repertoires belonging to the first cohort.

Notes on the study in general: There were some public TCRs occurring in many donors, but most TCR sequences were rare. According to a later analysis, TCR clusters from the first cohort tended to co-occur in the approximately 120 validation repertoires.

The donors were part of the validation cohort, which consisted of under 150 subjects and was separate from the first cohort of 600 to 850 subjects. Assay: immunoSEQ multiplex PCR; the TCRdb copy retains only in-frame clones and omits some. The data hold 150,000 to 200,000 clones, with around nine tenths observed a single time. The germline CDR1 and CDR2 sequences are MNHEY and SMNVEV (reference sequence). The CDR3 covers 15 residues. V was clipped by 2 bases and J by 0 bases, with 10 bases between them. Turning to this clone: Its antigen is undetermined.

Sequencing used PBMCs. The V and J genes are TRBV27 and TRBJ1-1, with D perhaps matching TRBD1 (6 bases). This sequence originates from a woman aged 30 to 39 in good health and CMV-seronegative. DNA of the CDR3: TGTGCCAGCAGTTTACGTGGACAGATGAACACTGAAGCTTTCTTT. Residues: CASSLRGQMNTEAFF.